These 32 T cell receptor beta chains share one sample of origin, sequenced in a study of blood T cells in healthy people across ages. Primed by a sample-barcoded 5' primer and a J-beta primer mix, a second PCR proceeded for about 6 to 12 cycles. TCRdb passed the 5' RACE reads through MiXCR, listing each CDR3 protein once. The sample includes just over 800,000 distinct CDR3 sequences, approximately 65% seen only once; the top ten take approximately 30%. Sequencing was performed on blood. Receptors were obtained from a man aged 25 to 40 in good health.

The chain has TRBV5-1 and TRBJ2-3; the D is unclear. Trimming pared 0 bases from V and 1 base from J, leaving 15 bases between. This CDR3 region has 17 residues. Germline V gives CDR1 SGHRS, CDR2 YFSETQ. In nucleotides, the CDR3 is TGCGCCAGCAGCTTGGAGATCCCAGCATTCCGCACAGATACGCAGTATTTT. Encoded protein: CASSLEIPAFRTDTQYF.

This clonotype was seen a few times. This chain links TRBV7-8 with TRBJ2-1; D may be TRBD1 (7 bases). The germline V gene has CDR1 SGHVS and CDR2 FQNEAQ. The CDR3 contains 16 residues. The V and J ends lost 1 base and 3 bases respectively, with 13 bases between them. The CDR3 protein is CASSLEPGGNYNEQFF. The CDR3 DNA follows: TGTGCCAGCAGCTTAGAGCCAGGGGGGAACTACAATGAGCAGTTCTTC.

This clonotype has only a few counts. The gene calls are TRBV7-2 and TRBJ2-3; the D is unclear. V shed 5 bases and J shed 0 bases, with 12 bases lying between them. The CDR3 runs 15 residues. Germline values: CDR1 SGHTA, CDR2 FQGNSA. In DNA form, the CDR3 reads TGTGCCAGCAGCCGGCCCATTCCTAGCACAGATACGCAGTATTTT. Protein sequence: CASSRPIPSTDTQYF.

The rearrangement uses TRBV29-1 and TRBJ1-1; TRBD1 agrees at 7 bases. Trimming took 8 bases from V and 1 from J; bases not matched to a gene: 10. This CDR3 has 14 residues. Germline CDR1 reads SQVTM; CDR2 reads ANQGSEA. CDR3 coding DNA: TGCAGCTCTCAGTTAGGGACAGAGAACACTGAAGCTTTCTTT. It yields the protein CSSQLGTENTEAFF.

The chain recombines TRBV7-2 with TRBJ1-2, with 7 nucleotides matching TRBD1. From germline, CDR1 is SGHTA and CDR2 FQGNSA. The CDR3 covers 16 residues. The V segment lost 4 bases and the J segment 1 base; nucleotides outside the gene matches: 9. The CDR3 DNA reads TGTGCCAGCAGCTCGGGAGGGACAGCTCTTAACTATGGCTACACCTTC. This encodes CASSSGGTALNYGYTF.

In its sample, this clonotype was seen once. The chain links TRBV25-1 to TRBJ2-7; the D gene is possibly TRBD1 (5 bases). The tail of the sequence fits TRBJ2-5 better, so the J call may be wrong. Germline lookup yields CDR1 MGHDK and CDR2 SYGVNS. The CDR3 is 17 residues long. CDR3 protein: CASSVIPRPDRRETQYF. The CDR3 DNA sequence: TGTGCCAGCAGTGTCATTCCCCGGCCCGACAGAAGGGAGACCCAGTACTTC.

The chain combines TRBV7-3 with TRBJ2-5; D may be TRBD1 or TRBD2 (5 bases each). The ends were cut back, 9 bases at V and 2 bases at J, with 19 bases in the middle. The CDR3 covers 15 residues. Germline CDR1 SGHTA, CDR2 FQGTGA. In DNA, the CDR3 is TGTGCCAGTATATACCCCGGGGCCCAACAAGAGACCCAGTACTTC. Translation gives CASIYPGAQQETQYF.

The chain employs TRBV25-1 and TRBJ2-7; the match to TRBD2 covers 8 bases. There are 15 residues in the CDR3. V shed 1 base, J shed 5 bases, and the junction held 7 bases outside the gene matches. Germline CDR1 is MGHDK and CDR2 is SYGVNS. CDR3 nucleotides: TGTGCCAGCAGTGAATCTATCGGGACTAGGGACGAGCAGTACTTC. This sequence encodes CASSESIGTRDEQYF.

The chain is built from TRBV4-3 and TRBJ1-5, with a tentative D call TRBD1 (5 bases). Germline CDR1 LGHNA, CDR2 YSLEER. V was shortened by 3 bases and J by 2 bases, with 14 bases between the two germline ends. This CDR3 spans 16 amino acids. In nucleotides, the CDR3 is TGCGCCAGCAGCCAGGGCTACGGGGGTGGCAATCAGCCCCAGCATTTT. Amino acid sequence: CASSQGYGGGNQPQHF.

The chain carries TRBV6-5 and TRBJ2-6; D is ambiguous. V was pared by 5 bases and J by 4 bases, with 12 bases between. There are 15 residues in the CDR3. The germline V gene encodes CDR1 MNHEY and CDR2 SVGAGI. This CDR3 reads CASSKQLFGANVLTF. In DNA form, the CDR3 reads TGTGCCAGCAGTAAACAGCTTTTCGGGGCCAACGTCCTGACTTTC.

The J gene is TRBJ1-6, the V gene TRBV20-1, with D uncertain. Germline assignment: CDR1 DFQATT and CDR2 SNEGSKA (reference sequence). Trimming removed 4 bases at V and 0 bases at J, with 7 bases between. This CDR3 comprises 14 residues. The CDR3: CSAKVSSYNSPLHF. The CDR3 DNA is TGCAGTGCTAAAGTGAGCTCCTATAATTCACCCCTCCACTTT.

V gene TRBV27 combines with J gene TRBJ2-7; D perhaps matches TRBD1 (6 bases). This CDR3 has 12 residues. The V gene's germline CDR1 is MNHEY and CDR2 SMNVEV (reference sequence). Trimming shortened V by 7 bases and J by 12 bases, and 19 bases separated the two germline ends. The CDR3 sequence is CASTRDISKWYF. In nucleotides, the CDR3 is TGTGCCAGCACCAGGGACATTTCTAAATGGTACTTC.

This sequence joins TRBV29-1 and TRBJ2-7, with D possibly being TRBD1 (5 bases). Germline CDR1 reads SQVTM; CDR2 reads ANQGSEA. The V end was cut by 4 bases, the J end by 2 bases, with 12 bases between. The CDR3 is made up of 13 amino acids. The CDR3 protein is CSVVDRLTYEQYF. The CDR3, as DNA: TGCAGCGTTGTAGACAGACTTACCTACGAGCAGTACTTC.

This clonotype occurred a few times. In DNA form, the CDR3 reads TGTGCCAGCAGCCAAGCTGGGGCCGGGGATACGCAGTATTTT. Protein: CASSQAGAGDTQYF. The V and J genes are TRBV4-2 and TRBJ2-3; possible D gene TRBD1, 5 bases. The V gene lost 1 base and the J gene lost 6 bases, with 11 bases spanning the gap. Germline CDR1 is LGHNA and CDR2 is YNFKEQ. This CDR3 has 14 amino acids.

This clonotype was seen ten or more times. The chain has TRBV24-1 and TRBJ2-1; D ambiguous. CDR3 length: 14 amino acids. With 9 bases removed from V and 4 bases from J, the gap between germline ends came to 15 bases. Per germline, CDR1 KGHDR and CDR2 SFDVKD. The CDR3 loop reads CATSLTSKYNEQFF. The CDR3 DNA sequence: TGTGCCACCTCGTTGACCTCAAAATACAATGAGCAGTTCTTC.

The chain is built from TRBV7-3 and TRBJ1-1; D ambiguous. Germline V gives CDR1 SGHTA, CDR2 FQGTGA. The CDR3 has 13 amino acids. V lost 5 bases to trimming and J lost 0 bases, with 7 bases between them. CDR3 residues: CASSAQLNTEAFF. The CDR3 DNA sequence: TGTGCCAGCAGCGCCCAGTTGAACACTGAAGCTTTCTTT.

The V gene is TRBV7-9, the J gene TRBJ2-7; no clear D gene. Germline V gene sequence: CDR1 SEHNR, CDR2 FQNEAQ (reference sequence). CDR3 length: 19 residues. V lost 5 bases and J lost 1, with 27 bases in between. This chain's CDR3 is CASSRRFTSNGPRSYEQYF. For the CDR3, the DNA is TGTGCCAGCAGCCGGCGCTTTACGTCAAACGGGCCCCGATCCTACGAGCAGTACTTC.

This rearrangement joins TRBV4-2 to TRBJ2-1; the D is unclear. V was shortened by 0 bases and J by 4 bases, with 7 bases between the two germline ends. The CDR3 totals 14 residues. The V gene's germline CDR1 is LGHNA and CDR2 YNFKEQ. For the CDR3, the DNA is TGTGCCAGCAGCCAAGACCCAATTTACAATGAGCAGTTCTTC. Translated, it gives CASSQDPIYNEQFF.

In this sample, this clonotype turned up a few times. The chain is built from TRBV4-1 and TRBJ1-2; D possibly corresponds to TRBD1 (6 bases). The CDR3 is 15 amino acids. V dropped 0 bases and J dropped 2 bases, with 10 bases sitting between them. Germline V gene lookup returns CDR1 MGHRA and CDR2 YSYEKL. The CDR3 region is CASSQEQGRNYGYTF. CDR3 nucleotide sequence: TGCGCCAGCAGCCAAGAGCAGGGGCGAAACTATGGCTACACCTTC.

The J gene is TRBJ2-1, the V gene TRBV20-1; TRBD2 matches at 10 bases. TRBJ2-7 matches the DNA end more closely, so the J call is doubtful. The V gene's germline CDR1 is DFQATT and CDR2 SNEGSKA (reference sequence). CDR3 length: 14 residues. This CDR3 reads CSARELAGTYEQYF. As DNA, the CDR3 is TGCAGTGCTAGAGAACTAGCGGGGACCTACGAGCAGTACTTC.

The gene calls are TRBV6-6 and TRBJ2-3, with no clear D. V lost 5 bases and J lost 5, with 20 bases in between. Germline V gives CDR1 MNHNY, CDR2 SVGAGI (reference sequence). The CDR3 is made up of 16 amino acids. CDR3: CASSLSVVNFGDTQYF. DNA of the CDR3: TGTGCCAGCAGTCTCTCCGTGGTTAATTTTGGAGATACGCAGTATTTT.

This chain uses TRBV28 with TRBJ2-4; 7 nucleotides line up with TRBD1. V lost 3 bases, J lost 0 bases, and 2 bases stayed unmatched. The V gene's germline CDR1 is MDHEN and CDR2 SYDVKM. CDR3 size: 15 residues. The CDR3 is CASSLGDRAKNIQYF. The CDR3 DNA is TGTGCCAGCAGTTTGGGGGACAGAGCCAAAAACATTCAGTACTTC.

This chain uses TRBV5-1 with TRBJ2-3; D remains ambiguous. The CDR3 has 14 amino acids. V lost 9 bases and J lost 0, with 14 bases in between. Germline assignment: CDR1 SGHRS and CDR2 YFSETQ. The CDR3 reads CATQEQTSTDTQYF. CDR3 nucleotides: TGCGCCACCCAGGAACAGACTAGCACAGATACGCAGTATTTT.

Remarks on this clonotype: An end of the junction does not agree with germline; a read error may underlie this. This chain uses TRBV28 with TRBJ2-7; D possibly uses TRBD1 or TRBD2 (5 bases each). The DNA end favors TRBJ2-5, so the J call may be wrong. Germline V lookup: CDR1 MDHEN, CDR2 SYDVKM. The CDR3 totals 16 residues. CDR3 nucleotides: TGTGCCGGCAGGCCCTCCGGGACCCCCCTCGCGGAGACCCAGTACTTC. This sequence encodes CAGRPSGTPLAETQYF.

The chain links TRBV4-2 to TRBJ2-1; D may match TRBD1 or TRBD2 (6 bases each). The CDR3 consists of 14 residues. V lost 2 bases and J lost 11, with 16 bases in between. Germline values: CDR1 LGHNA, CDR2 YNFKEQ. The CDR3 here is CASSQPGGGDQQFF. As DNA, the CDR3 is TGTGCCAGCAGCCAACCTGGGGGCGGGGATCAGCAGTTCTTC.

This chain uses TRBV12-3 or TRBV12-4 with TRBJ2-4; D possibly corresponds to TRBD1 (6 bases). Trimming stripped 6 bases from V and 3 bases from J, with 12 bases between. The CDR3 sequence is 14 residues long. The CDR3 spells CASRTRGSKNIQYF. The DNA for the CDR3 is TGTGCCAGCAGAACTAGGGGGAGCAAAAACATTCAGTACTTC.

The rearrangement joins TRBV5-1 to TRBJ2-5, with 9 positions matching TRBD1. V trimming: 7 bases; J trimming: 11 bases; junction bases outside the gene matches: 18. The CDR3 length is 15 residues. Germline V gives CDR1 SGHRS, CDR2 YFSETQ. CDR3 sequence reads: CASGTRTGAVREQYF. CDR3 DNA: TGCGCCAGCGGCACACGGACAGGGGCCGTGAGGGAGCAGTACTTC. Variable domain in full (rest from reference TRBV5-1 and TRBJ2-5): KAGVTQTPRYLIKTRGQQVTLSCSPISGHRSVSWYQQTPGQGLQFLFEYFSETQRNKGNFPGRFSGRQFSNSRSEMNVSTLELGDSALYLCASGTRTGAVREQYFGPGTRLLVL.

This rearrangement joins TRBV6-2 or TRBV6-3 to TRBJ1-1; possible D gene TRBD1, 5 bases. The V gene lost 2 bases and the J gene lost 1 base, with 8 bases spanning the gap. The V gene's germline CDR1 is MNHEY and CDR2 SVGEGT. The CDR3 is made up of 14 amino acids. CDR3 region: CASSYAGGNTEAFF. The CDR3 nucleotides read TGTGCCAGCAGTTACGCGGGGGGGAACACTGAAGCTTTCTTT.

The rearrangement uses TRBV2 and TRBJ2-5; D might be TRBD1 (7 bases). This CDR3 contains 12 residues. V lost 10 bases, J lost 11 bases, and 20 bases lay in between. The V gene's germline CDR1 is SNHLY and CDR2 FYNNEI. CDR3 amino acids: CATSEAPGGQYF. The CDR3 nucleotides are TGTGCCACATCAGAGGCCCCAGGGGGGCAGTACTTC.

Concerning this clonotype: One end of the junction is discordant with germline, which a read error may explain. CDR3 sequence reads: CAGSAREEYGFSYEQYF. The DNA of the CDR3 is TGTGCCGGCAGCGCCCGAGAGGAGTACGGGTTCTCCTACGAGCAGTACTTC. The chain is built from TRBV9 and TRBJ2-7; D call uncertain. The CDR3 covers 17 residues. Germline CDR1 is SGDLS and CDR2 is YYNGEE.

V gene TRBV6-1 combines with J gene TRBJ2-1; D could derive from TRBD1 or TRBD2 (6 bases each). V lost 3 bases, J lost 2 bases, and 11 bases lay in between. Looked up from germline, CDR1 is MNHNS and CDR2 is SASEGT. The CDR3 has 15 amino acids. The CDR3 loop reads CASSEPGGPYNEQFF. The CDR3 nucleotides read TGTGCCAGCAGTGAGCCTGGGGGGCCCTACAATGAGCAGTTCTTC.

The sample holds a few counts of this clonotype. V and J are TRBV5-1 and TRBJ2-3; possibly TRBD2 for D (6 bases). The CDR3 covers 15 residues. The V and J ends lost 9 bases and 4 bases respectively, with 21 bases between them. Germline V gene sequence: CDR1 SGHRS, CDR2 YFSETQ. CDR3 nucleotide sequence: TGCGCCACCAATCCCGGGGACTCGAGGGCAGATACGCAGTATTTT. Its protein is CATNPGDSRADTQYF.